This TCR beta chain was found in a study of Graves' ophthalmopathy and Graves' hyperthyroidism. Clinical symptoms, serum thyroxine, TRAb, thyroid ultrasound and orbital computed tomography were relied on for diagnosis. This clonotype has a count of ten or more. The V end was cut by 0 bases, the J end by 4 bases, with 18 bases between. Germline loops: CDR1 SGHTA, CDR2 FQGTGA. This CDR3 region has 17 residues. TCR beta CDR3 regions were amplified from RNA transcripts. After a first-round RT-PCR with HTBI primers, a second-round multiplex PCR was run. TCRdb used MiXCR to reprocess the multiplex PCR reads, holding one entry per CDR3 protein. Of some 380,000 distinct CDR3 sequences listed, approximately 15% are singletons.

Sample: peripheral blood. The receptor comes from a woman aged 18-30 years with stable Graves' hyperthyroidism. The rearrangement uses TRBV7-3 and TRBJ1-2; TRBD1 might be the D (5 bases). CDR3 loop: CASSLTGDNRIGYGYTF. For the CDR3, the DNA is TGTGCCAGCAGCTTAACCGGAGACAACAGGATCGGCTATGGCTACACCTTC.